This paragraph covers one T cell receptor beta chain sequence. Its antigen is currently unknown. This sample is drawn from a study of Graves' ophthalmopathy and Graves' hyperthyroidism. Points from the study as a whole: Most expanded clonotypes from thyroid (those above 0.001 frequency) were also found in blood.

CDR3 regions of TCR beta were amplified from RNA transcripts. Scientists carried out first-round RT-PCR using HTBI primers and then a second-round multiplex PCR. TCRdb independently ran MiXCR on the multiplex PCR reads; one entry per CDR3 protein. Of about 620,000 distinct CDR3 sequences detected, about 20% appear once; the ten largest clones hold around 7%. The CDR3 loop spans 14 amino acids. In germline, CDR1 is MNHEY, CDR2 SVGAGI. V was clipped by 2 bases and J by 7 bases, with 14 bases between them. The diagnosis combined clinical symptoms, thyroxine, TRAb, thyroid ultrasound and orbital computed tomography scans. What supplied the PBMCs was about 10 ml of fresh peripheral blood.

The receptor comes from a woman aged 18 to 35 with stable Graves' hyperthyroidism. Some clones in this sample may be carry-over from other donors' samples. Sequencing was carried out using peripheral blood. This rearrangement joins TRBV6-5 to TRBJ1-2, with D tentatively TRBD1 (5 bases). The CDR3 reads CASSYAPGPCGYTF. For the CDR3, the DNA is TGTGCCAGCAGTTACGCCCCGGGACCCTGTGGCTACACCTTC.